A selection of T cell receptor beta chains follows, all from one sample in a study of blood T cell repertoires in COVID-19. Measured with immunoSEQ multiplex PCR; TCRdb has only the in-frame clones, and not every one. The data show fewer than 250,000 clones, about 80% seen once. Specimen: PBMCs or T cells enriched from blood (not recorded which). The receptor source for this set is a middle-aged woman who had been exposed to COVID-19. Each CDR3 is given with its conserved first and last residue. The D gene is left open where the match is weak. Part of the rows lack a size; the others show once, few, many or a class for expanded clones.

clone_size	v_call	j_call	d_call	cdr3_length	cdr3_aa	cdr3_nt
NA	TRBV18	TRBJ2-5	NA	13	CASSTHEGETQYF	TGTGCCAGCTCAACCCACGAGGGTGAGACCCAGTACTTC
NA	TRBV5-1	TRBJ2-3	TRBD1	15	CASSSGQGSVDTQYF	TGCGCCAGCAGCTCGGGACAGGGGAGTGTAGATACGCAGTATTTT
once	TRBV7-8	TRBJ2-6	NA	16	CASSFSNQAGANVLTF	TGTGCCAGCAGCTTTTCGAATCAGGCTGGGGCCAACGTCCTGACTTTC
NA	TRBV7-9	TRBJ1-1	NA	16	CASNKFSRAGGTEAFF	TGTGCCAGCAATAAATTTAGCCGGGCGGGTGGGACTGAAGCTTTCTTT
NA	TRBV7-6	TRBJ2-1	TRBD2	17	CASSLASGGAVYNEQFF	TGTGCCAGCAGCTTAGCGAGCGGGGGGGCTGTCTACAATGAGCAGTTCTTC
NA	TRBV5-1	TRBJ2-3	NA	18	CASSLASGISTGTDTQYF	TGCGCCAGCAGCTTGGCATCCGGGATCTCAACAGGCACAGATACGCAGTATTTT
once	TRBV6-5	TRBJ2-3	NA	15	CASRKQGLRTDTQYF	TGTGCCAGCAGAAAACAGGGTCTACGCACAGATACGCAGTATTTT
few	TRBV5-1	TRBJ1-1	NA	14	CASSLAGMNTEAFF	TGCGCCAGCAGCTTGGCCGGGATGAACACTGAAGCTTTCTTT
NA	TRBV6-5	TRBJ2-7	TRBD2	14	CASAASGGSYEQYF	TGTGCCAGCGCCGCTAGCGGGGGCTCCTACGAGCAGTACTTC
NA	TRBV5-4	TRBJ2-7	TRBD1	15	CASSLGGQATYEQYF	TGTGCCAGCAGCTTGGGGGGACAGGCCACCTACGAGCAGTACTTC
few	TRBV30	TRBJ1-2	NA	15	CAWTPPDRVLYGYTF	TGTGCCTGGACCCCCCCGGACAGAGTCCTCTATGGCTACACCTTC
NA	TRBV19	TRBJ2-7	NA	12	CASQGESYEQYF	TGTGCCAGCCAGGGTGAGTCCTACGAGCAGTACTTC
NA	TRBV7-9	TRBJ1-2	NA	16	CASSLGSAGRIYGYTF	TGTGCCAGCAGCTTAGGAAGCGCGGGGCGGATTTATGGCTACACCTTC
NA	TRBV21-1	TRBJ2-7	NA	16	CASKPERGSSSYEQYF	TGTGCCAGCAAACCGGAGAGGGGGTCAAGCTCCTACGAGCAGTACTTC
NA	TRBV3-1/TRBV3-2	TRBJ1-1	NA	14	CASSQAQGRSEAFF	TGTGCCAGCAGCCAAGCTCAGGGAAGGTCTGAAGCTTTCTTT
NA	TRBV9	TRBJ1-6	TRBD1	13	CASSVEQGALLHF	TGTGCCAGCAGCGTAGAGCAGGGGGCGTTACTCCACTTT
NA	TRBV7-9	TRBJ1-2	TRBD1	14	CASSSRTGQGLYTF	TGTGCCAGCAGCTCTCGGACAGGGCAAGGCCTCTACACCTTC
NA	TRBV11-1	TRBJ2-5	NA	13	CASSLGQVETQYF	TGTGCCAGCAGCTTAGGGCAGGTCGAGACCCAGTACTTC
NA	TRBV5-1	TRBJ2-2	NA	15	CASSPTGDNTGELFF	TGCGCCAGCAGCCCGACAGGTGATAACACCGGGGAGCTGTTTTTT
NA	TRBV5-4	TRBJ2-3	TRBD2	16	CASSRKTSGGADTQYF	TGTGCCAGCAGCCGGAAGACTAGCGGGGGGGCAGATACGCAGTATTTT
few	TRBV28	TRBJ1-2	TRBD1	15	CASSSPGQGMGGYTF	TGTGCCAGCAGTTCCCCGGGACAGGGGATGGGTGGCTACACCTTC
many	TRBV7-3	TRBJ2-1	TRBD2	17	CASSLGTGTSFHNEQFF	TGTGCCAGCAGCTTAGGGACCGGGACTAGCTTTCACAATGAGCAGTTCTTC
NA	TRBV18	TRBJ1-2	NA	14	CASSPPDKQYGYTF	TGTGCCAGCTCACCCCCCGACAAGCAGTATGGCTACACCTTC
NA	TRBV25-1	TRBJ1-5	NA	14	CASSTGYSNQPQHF	TGTGCCAGCAGTACAGGTTATAGCAATCAGCCCCAGCATTTT
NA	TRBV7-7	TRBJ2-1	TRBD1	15	CASSLDRGLHNEQFF	TGTGCTAGCAGCTTAGACAGGGGTCTCCACAATGAGCAGTTCTTC
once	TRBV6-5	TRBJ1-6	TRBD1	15	CASQNEGAGSSPLHF	TGTGCCAGCCAAAACGAGGGGGCGGGTAGTTCACCCCTCCACTTT
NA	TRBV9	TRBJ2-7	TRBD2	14	CASSVETSGSEQYF	TGTGCCAGCAGCGTAGAGACTAGCGGGTCCGAGCAGTACTTC